This TCR beta chain was documented in a study of T cells expressing NK-cell markers. About the research overall: CD3+CD56+NKG2C+, CD3+CD56+NKG2C- and CD3+CD56-NKG2C+ T cells, once sorted, supplied the TCR beta repertoires.

The V gene's germline CDR1 is MNHNY and CDR2 SVGAGI (reference sequence). CDR3 size: 12 residues. Study results and caveats: Evidence did not settle whether expanded NKG2C+ T cell clones targeted HCMV.

About this clonotype: The antigen is not known.

5'RACE template switching with UMIs generated TCR beta cDNA. TCRdb reprocessed the 5' RACE reads; each CDR3 protein has one entry and no DNA is given. The table lists some 150,000 distinct CDR3 sequences. V is TRBV6-6 and J is TRBJ1-1. The sequenced material came from blood T cells: a sorted CD56 or NKG2C T cell subset, CD4+ or CD8+ T cells, or bulk PBMC T cells (not recorded which). The sequence came from a man aged 18 to 29 in good health. The CDR3: CASVPGVGEAFF.